This T cell receptor (beta chain) was profiled in a study of shared clonotypes between healthy human individuals. Original analysis: ImmunoSEQ supplied junction-only sequences lacking quality scores, so filtering was different. Data came from immunoSEQ multiplex PCR; TCRdb stores just in-frame clones and leaves some out. That table furnishes V, J and clone size, whereas the DNA furnished D and trimming. Of some 92,000 clones in the sample, approximately 44% were seen once. Donors comprised only Caucasian adults living in Nashville, Tennessee. For this clone: What it binds is not known.

V was shortened by 5 bases and J by 5 bases, with 9 bases between the two germline ends. Germline V gene lookup returns CDR1 MNHEY and CDR2 SVGAGI. The CDR3 extends over 12 amino acids. Study conclusions and caveats: Exclusively blood specimens were collected; tissue repertoires likely differ.

The J gene is TRBJ2-5, the V gene TRBV6-5; D remains unclear. The receptor comes from a woman aged 40-49 years in good health. Some clones in this sample may be carry-over from other donors' samples. Sequenced: PBMCs. The CDR3 DNA reads as TGTGCCAGCAGTCAGAGCAGGGAGACCCAGTACTTC. Its translation: CASSQSRETQYF.